Listed here are 19 T cell receptor beta chains from one sample, sequenced in a study of beta chain features in type 1 diabetes. Findings and caveats of the study: The study found moderately but significantly shorter TCRB CDR3s in all four CD4+ subsets of Type 1 diabetes patients.

TCRB transcripts that were expressed got sequenced, as all of the isolated RNA had been reverse transcribed. Here immunoSEQ multiplex PCR was the method, and the copy in TCRdb shows in-frame clones only, minus some. The sample lists approximately 360,000 clones, around 12% occurring once. These receptors have no known antigen. Sequencing was performed on naive CD4+ T cells from blood. The receptors stem from a woman aged 18 to 35 with type 1 diabetes.

This clone was counted a few times. The chain links TRBV15 to TRBJ2-2; a possible D gene is TRBD1 (5 bases). The CDR3 runs to 14 residues. The V end lost 1 base, the J end lost 7 bases, and 10 bases lay between the germline ends. From germline, CDR1 is LNHNV and CDR2 YYDKDF (reference sequence). The CDR3 DNA sequence: TGTGCCACCAGCAGAGTCAGGGCTGGCGGGGAGCTGTTTTTT. As protein: CATSRVRAGGELFF.

This clone was observed a few times. The CDR3 loop is CASSWGPAGGNTDTQYF. In DNA, the CDR3 is TGTGCCAGCAGTTGGGGGCCAGCGGGAGGGAACACAGATACGCAGTATTTT. V gene TRBV28 combines with J gene TRBJ2-3; 10 bases line up with TRBD2. With V trimmed by 4 bases and J by 2 bases, 9 bases remained unmatched. Germline V gene lookup returns CDR1 MDHEN and CDR2 SYDVKM. The CDR3 totals 17 residues.

CDR3 amino acids: CASSEAGDRPYEQYF. The CDR3 DNA reads as TGTGCCAGCAGTGAGGCTGGCGACAGGCCCTACGAGCAGTACTTC. The V call is TRBV25-1, the J call TRBJ2-7; TRBD1 is a possible D gene (6 bases). CDR1 is MGHDK, CDR2 SYGVNS, per germline. V dropped 3 bases and J dropped 2 bases, with 14 bases sitting between them. The CDR3 totals 15 residues.

This clone was seen a handful of times. The gene calls are TRBV25-1 and TRBJ1-1; the D is unclear. The CDR3 is 13 amino acids. The germline V gene has CDR1 MGHDK and CDR2 SYGVNS. The V and J ends lost 5 bases and 1 base respectively, with 8 bases between them. The CDR3 reads CASSRSSNTEAFF. CDR3 bases: TGTGCCAGCAGTCGAAGCTCGAACACTGAAGCTTTCTTT.

The chain combines TRBV28 with TRBJ2-7, with D possibly being TRBD2 (6 bases). Trimming pared 8 bases from V and 2 bases from J, leaving 10 bases between. This CDR3 has 12 amino acids. The germline gives CDR1 MDHEN, CDR2 SYDVKM. The CDR3, as DNA: TGTGCCAGCGGGCCGGGAGCCTACGAGCAGTACTTC. It codes for CASGPGAYEQYF.

The rearrangement links TRBV11-2 to TRBJ1-1; unclear D gene. Trimming shortened V by 2 bases and J by 7 bases, and 11 bases separated the two germline ends. Germline V gene data show CDR1 as SGHAT and CDR2 as FQNNGV. The CDR3 length is 13 residues. The CDR3 is CASSLSVSNEAFF. The CDR3 DNA is TGTGCCAGCAGCTTATCGGTATCGAATGAAGCTTTCTTT.

This clone was detected only a few times. The CDR3 nucleotides are TGTGCCAGCAGCGCGACAGGGGCCAAAAACATTCAGTACTTC. Its translation: CASSATGAKNIQYF. V gene TRBV9 combines with J gene TRBJ2-4; 7 nucleotides agree with TRBD1. The CDR3 totals 14 residues. Germline V gene data show CDR1 as SGDLS and CDR2 as YYNGEE. V trimming: 3 bases; J trimming: 1 base; junction bases outside the gene matches: 1.

This clone was counted between two and nine times. The chain is built from TRBV5-1 and TRBJ2-5; TRBD2 matches 8 bases. V gave up 6 bases and J gave up 5 bases; unmatched junction bases: 9. Germline CDR1 SGHRS, CDR2 YFSETQ. The CDR3 contains 14 residues. The CDR3 DNA reads as TGCGCCAGCACCCCCGGGGGGGGCCGGGAGACCCAGTACTTC. Its translation is CASTPGGGRETQYF.

The chain is built from TRBV9 and TRBJ2-2, with D unclear. From germline, CDR1 is SGDLS and CDR2 YYNGEE. The CDR3 runs 15 residues. With 0 bases removed from V and 4 bases from J, the gap between germline ends came to 10 bases. The CDR3 DNA reads TGTGCCAGCAGCGTAGGTCGGAGTTCCACCGGGGAGCTGTTTTTT. It translates to CASSVGRSSTGELFF.

This clone has a handful of counts. This chain connects TRBV20-1 to TRBJ2-5; D remains ambiguous. The J call is in doubt because the DNA end fits TRBJ2-7 better. The germline V gene encodes CDR1 DFQATT and CDR2 SNEGSKA (reference sequence). The CDR3 has 11 residues. In DNA, the CDR3 is TGCAGTGCTAGACTTTCCTACGAGCAGTACTTC. This codes for CSARLSYEQYF.

This clone was counted only a few times. The V call is TRBV5-1, the J call TRBJ2-5; possibly TRBD2 for D (5 bases). The CDR3 totals 17 residues. Trimming shortened V by 1 base and J by 4 bases, and 20 bases separated the two germline ends. Germline values: CDR1 SGHRS, CDR2 YFSETQ. The CDR3 nucleotides are TGCGCCAGCAGCTTGTTCTTTGGGAGCAGAAAACCAGAGACCCAGTACTTC. This encodes CASSLFFGSRKPETQYF.

This clone occurred a few times. This chain connects TRBV7-9 to TRBJ2-3; TRBD2 matches at 10 bases. From germline, CDR1 is SEHNR and CDR2 FQNEAQ (reference sequence). There are 15 residues in the CDR3. V shed 0 bases and J 3 bases; nucleotides not matched to a gene: 0. Written as DNA, the CDR3 is TGTGCCAGCAGCTTAGCGGGACTAGCGACAGATACGCAGTATTTT. Protein product: CASSLAGLATDTQYF.

This clone showed up just a few times. CDR3 DNA sequence: TGTGCCAGCAGCCACAACAGGGGGCGCGGGACCGGGGAGCTGTTTTTT. Protein product: CASSHNRGRGTGELFF. The rearrangement uses TRBV11-2 and TRBJ2-2; TRBD1 matches at 9 bases. This CDR3 comprises 16 residues. The V segment lost 5 bases and the J segment 5 bases; nucleotides outside the gene matches: 9. Germline V gives CDR1 SGHAT, CDR2 FQNNGV. Full variable domain (rest looked up from reference TRBV11-2 and TRBJ2-2): EAGVAQSPRYKIIEKRQSVAFWCNPISGHATLYWYQQILGQGPKLLIQFQNNGVVDDSQLPKDRFSAERLKGVDSTLKIQPAKLEDSAVYLCASSHNRGRGTGELFFGEGSRLTVL.

This clone has only a few counts. The chain joins TRBV29-1 to TRBJ1-2; D call uncertain. This CDR3 has 14 amino acids. V lost 7 bases and J lost 0, with 15 bases in between. Germline assignment: CDR1 SQVTM and CDR2 ANQGSEA. The CDR3 here is CSANGGRANYGYTF. The DNA of the CDR3 is TGCAGCGCCAACGGAGGCAGAGCTAACTATGGCTACACCTTC.

There are a few counts of this clone. This chain uses TRBV28 with TRBJ1-2; weak D call: TRBD1 (6 bases). The CDR3 consists of 13 residues. Germline loops: CDR1 MDHEN, CDR2 SYDVKM. Trimming took off 7 bases at V and 6 bases at J, with 15 bases between the two ends. In DNA, the CDR3 is TGTGCCAGCAATCTTCAACAGGGTCATGGCTACACCTTC. It yields the protein CASNLQQGHGYTF.

In this sample, this clone turned up a few times. The chain combines TRBV19 with TRBJ2-1, with D possibly TRBD2 on 6 matching bases. CDR1 LNHDA and CDR2 SQIVND come from the germline V gene (reference sequence). Trimming removed 9 bases at V and 0 bases at J, with 15 bases between. The CDR3 extends over 15 amino acids. CDR3 DNA: TGTGCCAGCACCAGACGGGACTCCTCCTACAATGAGCAGTTCTTC. Residues: CASTRRDSSYNEQFF. The full variable domain, in which reference TRBV19 and TRBJ2-1 provide the parts outside the CDR3, is DGGITQSPKYLFRKEGQNVTLSCEQNLNHDAMYWYRQDPGQGLRLIYYSQIVNDFQKGDIAEGYSVSREKKESFPLTVTSAQKNPTAFYLCASTRRDSSYNEQFFGPGTRLTVL.

This clone showed up just a few times. The chain recombines TRBV19 with TRBJ1-2; possibly TRBD1 for D (6 bases). In germline, CDR1 is LNHDA, CDR2 SQIVND (reference sequence). V was cut by 3 bases and J by 10 bases, with 15 bases left in between. This CDR3 is 13 amino acids long. The CDR3 loop is CASSIVDSRDYTF. The CDR3 bases are TGTGCCAGTAGTATCGTGGACAGTCGGGACTACACCTTC.

This clone was counted only a few times. V is TRBV4-3 and J is TRBJ2-7; TRBD1 aligns across 8 bases. The CDR3 loop spans 16 amino acids. The germline V gene has CDR1 LGHNA and CDR2 YSLEER. After removal of 0 bases from V and 6 bases from J, the junction contained 10 bases not matched to a gene. CDR3 bases: TGCGCCAGCAGCCAAGATCCATGGGACAGGAGTATCGAGCAGTACTTC. Translated: CASSQDPWDRSIEQYF.

The chain combines TRBV11-2 with TRBJ2-3, with D maybe TRBD2 (5 bases). Germline CDR1 is SGHAT and CDR2 is FQNNGV. The V end was cut by 3 bases, the J end by 7 bases, with 17 bases between. The length of the CDR3 is 15 residues. CDR3 region: CASSFSEGLGNTQYF. CDR3 DNA: TGTGCCAGCAGCTTTTCCGAGGGCCTCGGAAATACGCAGTATTTT.